Presented here are 13 T cell receptor beta chains from one specimen sequenced in a study of vaccination effects on CD4 cells after COVID-19. Which antigens these TCRs recognize remains unknown. Sequencing was performed with immunoSEQ multiplex PCR; in TCRdb, only in-frame clones are kept and a portion is missing. The sample yields about 74,000 clones, 70% to 80% seen once. Cells that had been cultured for approximately eleven days were the source of isolated CD4+ T cells. This specimen consisted of CD4+ T cells from PBMCs cultured without peptide, obtained before COVID-19 vaccination. Every receptor here comes from a human donor who received a COVID-19 vaccine.

This chain joins TRBV6-5 and TRBJ1-1; the D gene is possibly TRBD1 (5 bases). Trimming stripped 6 bases from V and 0 bases from J, with 14 bases between. The CDR3 totals 15 residues. Germline assignment: CDR1 MNHEY and CDR2 SVGAGI. The CDR3 region has the DNA TGTGCCAGCAGACGACAGACCCAACTGAACACTGAAGCTTTCTTT. As protein: CASRRQTQLNTEAFF.

The V call is TRBV30, the J call TRBJ2-2, with TRBD2 matching over 11 bases. Germline CDR1 is GTSNPN and CDR2 is SVGIG (reference sequence). The V gene end was trimmed by 0 bases and the J gene end by 5 bases; junction bases not matched to a gene: 8. CDR3 size: 17 residues. The CDR3 loop reads CAWSVLTSGTRTGELFF. CDR3 coding DNA: TGTGCCTGGAGTGTACTGACTAGCGGGACAAGGACCGGGGAGCTGTTTTTT.

The chain employs TRBV6-5 and TRBJ1-5, with 8 bases fitting TRBD1. The CDR3 sequence is 15 residues long. The V gene's germline CDR1 is MNHEY and CDR2 SVGAGI. The J segment lost 5 bases and the V segment lost 6 bases, leaving 9 bases of the junction unmatched. The CDR3 spells CASRTDRDLYQPQHF. In DNA form, the CDR3 reads TGTGCCAGCAGAACGGACAGGGACCTATATCAGCCCCAGCATTTT.

The chain uses TRBV18 and TRBJ1-1; D is unclear. The germline CDR1 and CDR2 sequences are KGHSH and LQKENI. Trimming shortened V by 3 bases and J by 4 bases, and 9 bases separated the two germline ends. The CDR3 has 13 amino acids. As DNA, the CDR3 is TGTGCCAGCTCACCCAACTCGGGCACTGAAGCTTTCTTT. Translating gives CASSPNSGTEAFF.

The CDR3 is CASSVAGVTDTQYF. The CDR3 DNA reads as TGCGCCAGCAGTGTAGCGGGAGTTACAGATACGCAGTATTTT. The V call is TRBV5-1, the J call TRBJ2-3, with 9 positions matching TRBD2. The V gene end was trimmed by 5 bases and the J gene end by 3 bases; junction bases not matched to a gene: 4. This CDR3 region has 14 residues. In germline, CDR1 is SGHRS, CDR2 YFSETQ.

The chain has TRBV24-1 and TRBJ1-5; TRBD1 aligns across 7 bases. Germline V gene sequence: CDR1 KGHDR, CDR2 SFDVKD. The CDR3 length is 14 residues. Trimming removed 5 bases from V and 6 bases from J; junction bases left unmatched: 6. As DNA, the CDR3 is TGTGCCACCAGTGCCGGACAGGTTACTCAGCCCCAGCATTTT. Protein product: CATSAGQVTQPQHF.

This chain uses TRBV5-1 with TRBJ2-5; possibly TRBD1 or TRBD2 for D (5 bases each). The CDR3 length is 15 residues. Germline V gene lookup returns CDR1 SGHRS and CDR2 YFSETQ. V lost 0 bases to trimming and J lost 5 bases, with 14 bases between them. Here the CDR3 reads CASSLAGDHGETQYF. The CDR3 region has the DNA TGCGCCAGCAGCTTGGCCGGGGACCATGGGGAGACCCAGTACTTC. The full variable domain, in which reference TRBV5-1 and TRBJ2-5 provide the parts outside the CDR3, is KAGVTQTPRYLIKTRGQQVTLSCSPISGHRSVSWYQQTPGQGLQFLFEYFSETQRNKGNFPGRFSGRQFSNSRSEMNVSTLELGDSALYLCASSLAGDHGETQYFGPGTRLLVL.

This chain uses TRBV18 with TRBJ1-3, with 9 bases matching TRBD1. This CDR3 contains 18 residues. Germline assignment: CDR1 KGHSH and CDR2 LQKENI. J was trimmed by 8 bases and V by 0 bases; bases with no gene match: 14. CDR3 nucleotide sequence: TGTGCCAGCTCACCACCGCGGGGACAGGGCGCAGCGGAATACACCATATATTTT. This encodes CASSPPRGQGAAEYTIYF.

This clone came up once. V gene TRBV7-2 combines with J gene TRBJ1-2; D is ambiguous. V was clipped by 1 base and J by 2 bases, with 14 bases between them. Germline V gene data show CDR1 as SGHTA and CDR2 as FQGNSA. The CDR3 runs 16 residues. Here the CDR3 reads CASSLVGAGVNYGYTF. In DNA form, the CDR3 reads TGTGCCAGCAGCTTAGTCGGAGCGGGAGTCAACTATGGCTACACCTTC.

This clone was found a few times. V and J are TRBV27 and TRBJ1-2; 7 nucleotides align to TRBD1. V shed 4 bases and J 8 bases; nucleotides not matched to a gene: 7. Germline CDR1 is MNHEY and CDR2 is SMNVEV (reference sequence). The CDR3 has 13 residues. CDR3 loop: CASSSDRAGGYTF. The CDR3 nucleotides read TGTGCCAGCAGTTCAGACAGGGCCGGGGGCTACACCTTC.

This rearrangement joins TRBV6-5 to TRBJ1-2; 9 bases are a match to TRBD1. CDR3 length equals 14 residues. Germline CDR1 MNHEY, CDR2 SVGAGI. V shed 6 bases and J 8 bases; nucleotides not matched to a gene: 10. This chain's CDR3 is CASSRPGQGVGYTF. As DNA, the CDR3 is TGTGCCAGCAGCCGTCCGGGACAGGGAGTCGGCTACACCTTC.

The rearrangement links TRBV19 to TRBJ1-1, with TRBD1 matching 9 bases. The CDR3 runs to 14 residues. Germline V gene sequence: CDR1 LNHDA, CDR2 SQIVND (reference sequence). J lost 5 bases, V lost 4 bases, and 5 bases had no gene match. The CDR3 region is CASSNRGHGTEAFF. In nucleotides, the CDR3 is TGTGCCAGTAGTAACAGGGGGCATGGAACTGAAGCTTTCTTT.

The J gene is TRBJ1-1, the V gene TRBV11-2; a weak D match, TRBD1 (6 bases). The CDR3 extends over 13 amino acids. Trimming removed 7 bases from V and 1 base from J, with 10 bases in between. Germline loops: CDR1 SGHAT, CDR2 FQNNGV. The CDR3 nucleotides read TGTGCCAGCACCGACAGGACGAACACTGAAGCTTTCTTT. Its protein product is CASTDRTNTEAFF.